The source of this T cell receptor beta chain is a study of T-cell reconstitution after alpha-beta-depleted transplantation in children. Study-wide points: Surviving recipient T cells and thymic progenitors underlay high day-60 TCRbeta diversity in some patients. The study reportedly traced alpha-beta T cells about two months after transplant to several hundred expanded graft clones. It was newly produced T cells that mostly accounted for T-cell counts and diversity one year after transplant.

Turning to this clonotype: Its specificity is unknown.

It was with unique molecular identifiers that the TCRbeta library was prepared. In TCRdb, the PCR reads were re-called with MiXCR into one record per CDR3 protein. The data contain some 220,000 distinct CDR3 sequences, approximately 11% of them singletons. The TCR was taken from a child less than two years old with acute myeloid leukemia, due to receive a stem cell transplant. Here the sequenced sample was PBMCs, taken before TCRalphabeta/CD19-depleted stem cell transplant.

CDR3 sequence reads: CASSPGIDGIGEQYF. The DNA for the CDR3 is TGCGCCAGCAGCCCGGGGATCGACGGAATTGGGGAGCAGTACTTC. This chain connects TRBV5-1 to TRBJ2-7, with D maybe TRBD2 (5 bases). The CDR3 covers 15 residues. V lost 4 bases and J 7 bases, leaving 21 bases between the germline ends. In germline, CDR1 is SGHRS, CDR2 YFSETQ.